The 9 T cell receptor beta chains presented below share a single source sample, sequenced in a study of cytomegalovirus exposure and HLA in healthy donors. Primers: 60 Vbeta forward and 13 Jbeta reverse. Some clones are missing from TCRdb's copy, which holds only in-frame ones; the method was immunoSEQ multiplex PCR. The sample shows approximately 180,000 clones, 80% to 85% of them seen only once. The source material was PBMCs. The receptors here all came from a middle-aged woman in good health and CMV-seronegative.

This chain uses TRBV19 with TRBJ1-3, with D uncertain. The germline V gene encodes CDR1 LNHDA and CDR2 SQIVND (reference sequence). This CDR3 comprises 12 residues. The V end was cut by 9 bases, the J end by 2 bases, with 8 bases between. As DNA, the CDR3 is TGTGCCAGCGGGTGGACTGGAAACACCATATATTTT. Its translation is CASGWTGNTIYF.

The chain carries TRBV4-3 and TRBJ1-4; the D is unclear. Deletions cut 4 bases from V and 5 bases from J, with 11 bases between. The germline V gene encodes CDR1 LGHNA and CDR2 YSLEER. The CDR3 has 14 residues. The CDR3 coding sequence is TGCGCCAGCAGCCCAGAGGAGGGAAATGAAAAACTGTTTTTT. Encoded protein: CASSPEEGNEKLFF.

In this sample, this clone turned up once. This chain joins TRBV29-1 and TRBJ2-1; 7 nucleotides align to TRBD2. The CDR3 consists of 14 residues. After removal of 6 bases from V and 4 bases from J, the junction contained 9 bases not matched to a gene. Germline CDR1 is SQVTM and CDR2 is ANQGSEA. In nucleotides, the CDR3 is TGCAGCGTGCCTAGCGGCTCCCTGTACAATGAGCAGTTCTTC. Residues: CSVPSGSLYNEQFF.

The chain combines TRBV7-9 with TRBJ2-2; unclear D gene. Per germline, CDR1 SEHNR and CDR2 FQNEAQ (reference sequence). V was shortened by 5 bases and J by 6 bases, with 13 bases between the two germline ends. The CDR3 runs to 14 residues. In DNA, the CDR3 is TGTGCCAGCAGCCACGACTCCAAGTCCGGGGAGCTGTTTTTT. It codes for CASSHDSKSGELFF.

The chain links TRBV9 to TRBJ2-5; tentatively, D is TRBD1 (6 bases). Germline V gene lookup returns CDR1 SGDLS and CDR2 YYNGEE. Trimming left V 0 bases short and J 4 bases short, with 19 bases between. The CDR3 consists of 17 residues. The CDR3 DNA reads as TGTGCCAGCAGCGTAGGCGGAACAGAACAGGGCCGAGAGACCCAGTACTTC. Amino acids: CASSVGGTEQGRETQYF.

For the CDR3, the DNA is TGTGCCAGCAGTGCGCGGACAGGGGTAGACAATGAGCAGTTCTTC. Residues: CASSARTGVDNEQFF. The gene calls are TRBV6-1 and TRBJ2-1; 9 bases are a match to TRBD1. CDR3 length: 15 residues. The V gene end was trimmed by 4 bases and the J gene end by 5 bases; junction bases not matched to a gene: 6. Germline V gene lookup returns CDR1 MNHNS and CDR2 SASEGT.

The V and J genes are TRBV7-2 and TRBJ2-1; TRBD2 agrees at 9 bases. V dropped 5 bases and J dropped 3; count of bases not matched to a gene: 11. Germline assignment: CDR1 SGHTA and CDR2 FQGNSA. This CDR3 comprises 17 residues. CDR3 amino acids: CASSLVGGRADYNEQFF. Written as DNA, the CDR3 is TGTGCCAGCAGCCTCGTTGGCGGGAGGGCAGACTACAATGAGCAGTTCTTC. The variable domain in full, with the rest retrieved from reference TRBV7-2 and TRBJ2-1, is GAGVSQSPSNKVTEKGKDVELRCDPISGHTALYWYRQSLGQGLEFLIYFQGNSAPDKSGLPSDRFSAERTGGSVSTLTIQRTQQEDSAVYLCASSLVGGRADYNEQFFGPGTRLTVL.

V gene TRBV7-2 combines with J gene TRBJ1-5; D unresolved. This CDR3 contains 15 residues. The germline gives CDR1 SGHTA, CDR2 FQGNSA. Trimming stripped 6 bases from V and 0 bases from J, with 12 bases between. Here the CDR3 DNA reads TGTGCCAGCAGTCGTATCTCTAATAGCAATCAGCCCCAGCATTTT. Translation gives CASSRISNSNQPQHF.

In DNA, the CDR3 is TGTGCCACCAGCAGAGCTACAGGGTTTAGCTCCTACGAGCAGTACTTC. Its protein is CATSRATGFSSYEQYF. V is TRBV15 and J is TRBJ2-7, with D perhaps TRBD1 (6 bases). Trimming pared 1 base from V and 0 bases from J, leaving 13 bases between. This CDR3 has 16 amino acids. Germline CDR1 and CDR2: LNHNV and YYDKDF (reference sequence).